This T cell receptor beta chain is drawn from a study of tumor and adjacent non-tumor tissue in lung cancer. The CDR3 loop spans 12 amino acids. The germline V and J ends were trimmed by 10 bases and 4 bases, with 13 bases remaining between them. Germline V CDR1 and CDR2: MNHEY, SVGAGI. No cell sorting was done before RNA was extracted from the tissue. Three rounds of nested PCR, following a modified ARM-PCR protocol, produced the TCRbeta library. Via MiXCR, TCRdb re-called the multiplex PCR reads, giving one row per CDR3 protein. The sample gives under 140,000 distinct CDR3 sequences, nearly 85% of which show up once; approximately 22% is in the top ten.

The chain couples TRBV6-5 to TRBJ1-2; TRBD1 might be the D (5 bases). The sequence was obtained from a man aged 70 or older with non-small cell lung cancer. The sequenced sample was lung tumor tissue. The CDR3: CATCGGGYGYTF. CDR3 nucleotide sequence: TGTGCCACCTGTGGGGGTGGCTATGGCTACACCTTC.